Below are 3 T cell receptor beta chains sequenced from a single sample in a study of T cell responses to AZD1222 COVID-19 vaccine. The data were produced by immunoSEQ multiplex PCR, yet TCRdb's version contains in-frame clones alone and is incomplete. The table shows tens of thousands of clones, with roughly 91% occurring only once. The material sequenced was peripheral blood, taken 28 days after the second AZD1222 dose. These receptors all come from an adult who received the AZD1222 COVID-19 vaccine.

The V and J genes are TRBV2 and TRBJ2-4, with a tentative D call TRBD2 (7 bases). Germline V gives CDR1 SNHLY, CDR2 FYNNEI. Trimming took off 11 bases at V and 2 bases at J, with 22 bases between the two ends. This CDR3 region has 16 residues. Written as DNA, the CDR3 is TGTGCCGCAGTGAGGTCGGGGGGCGCTTCCAAAAACATTCAGTACTTC. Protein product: CAAVRSGGASKNIQYF.

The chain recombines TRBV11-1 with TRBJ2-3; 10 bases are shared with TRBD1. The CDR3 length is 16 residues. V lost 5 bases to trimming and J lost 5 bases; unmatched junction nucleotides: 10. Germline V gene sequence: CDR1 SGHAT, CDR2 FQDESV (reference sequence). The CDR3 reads CASSGRQGAIVDTQYF. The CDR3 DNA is TGTGCCAGCAGCGGCCGACAGGGGGCTATCGTAGATACGCAGTATTTT.

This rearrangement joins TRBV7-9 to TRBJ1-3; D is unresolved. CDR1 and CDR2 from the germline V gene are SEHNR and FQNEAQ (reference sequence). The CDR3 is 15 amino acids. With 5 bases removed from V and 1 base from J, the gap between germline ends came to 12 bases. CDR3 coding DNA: TGTGCCAGCAGCCTCCTCGGCCAATCTGGAAACACCATATATTTT. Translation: CASSLLGQSGNTIYF. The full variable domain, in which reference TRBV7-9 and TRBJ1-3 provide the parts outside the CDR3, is DTGVSQNPRHKITKRGQNVTFRCDPISEHNRLYWYRQTLGQGPEFLTYFQNEAQLEKSRLLSDRFSAERPKGSFSTLEIQRTEQGDSAMYLCASSLLGQSGNTIYFGEGSWLTVV.